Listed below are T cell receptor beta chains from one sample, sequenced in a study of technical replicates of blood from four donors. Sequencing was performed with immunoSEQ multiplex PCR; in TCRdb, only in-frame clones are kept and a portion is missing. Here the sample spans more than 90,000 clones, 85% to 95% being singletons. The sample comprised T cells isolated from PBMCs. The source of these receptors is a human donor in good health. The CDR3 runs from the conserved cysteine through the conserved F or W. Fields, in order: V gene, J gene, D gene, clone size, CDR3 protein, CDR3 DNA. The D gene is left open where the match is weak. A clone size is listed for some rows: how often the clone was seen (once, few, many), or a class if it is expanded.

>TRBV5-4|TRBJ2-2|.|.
CASSPSQRELFF
TGTGCCAGCAGCCCCTCTCAGCGCGAGCTGTTTTTT
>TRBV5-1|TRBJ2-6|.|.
CASSLLRLPGANVLTF
TGCGCCAGCAGCCTGCTGAGGCTACCTGGGGCCAACGTCCTGACTTTC
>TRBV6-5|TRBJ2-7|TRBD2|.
CASSGTSGRSVQYF
TGTGCCAGCAGTGGGACTAGCGGGAGAAGTGTGCAGTACTTC
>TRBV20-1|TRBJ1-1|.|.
CSARPQGEAFF
TGCAGTGCTAGACCTCAGGGAGAAGCTTTCTTT
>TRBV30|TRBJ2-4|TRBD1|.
CAWSAGGWYIQYF
TGTGCCTGGAGTGCAGGGGGCTGGTACATTCAGTACTTC
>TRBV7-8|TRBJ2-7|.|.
CASFDGGPYYEQYF
TGTGCCAGCTTTGACGGGGGGCCTTATTACGAGCAGTACTTC
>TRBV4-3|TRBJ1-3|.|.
CASSQDTRRAIYF
TGCGCCAGCAGCCAAGACACACGGAGAGCCATATATTTT
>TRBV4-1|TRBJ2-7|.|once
CASSQDARGSYEQYF
TGCGCCAGCAGCCAAGACGCCAGGGGCTCCTACGAGCAGTACTTC
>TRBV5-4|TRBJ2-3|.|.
CASSTGSLSGSDTQYF
TGTGCCAGCAGCACGGGGAGCCTAAGTGGGTCAGATACGCAGTATTTT
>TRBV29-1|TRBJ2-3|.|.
CSVGLGGSTDTQYF
TGCAGCGTTGGTTTAGGGGGTAGCACAGATACGCAGTATTTT
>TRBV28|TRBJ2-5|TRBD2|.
CASNKGLAQETQYF
TGTGCCAGCAACAAGGGACTAGCGCAAGAGACCCAGTACTTC
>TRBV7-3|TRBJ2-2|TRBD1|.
CASSPRQGGFGELFF
TGTGCCAGCAGCCCGCGACAGGGGGGGTTCGGGGAGCTGTTTTTT
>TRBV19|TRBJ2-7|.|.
CASSIDRSSYEQYF
TGTGCCAGTAGTATTGACAGGAGCTCCTACGAGCAGTACTTC
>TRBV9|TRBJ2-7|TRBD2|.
CASSVGLAGGGYEQYF
TGTGCCAGCAGCGTAGGACTAGCGGGAGGAGGGTACGAGCAGTACTTC
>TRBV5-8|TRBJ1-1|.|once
CASSLTGNTEAFF
TGTGCCAGCAGCTTGACAGGAAACACTGAAGCTTTCTTT
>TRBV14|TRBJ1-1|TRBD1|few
CASSRDRGLGAFF
TGTGCCAGCAGCCGGGACAGGGGGCTTGGAGCTTTCTTT
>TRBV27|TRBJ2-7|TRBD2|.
CASSFSSGSSYEQYF
TGTGCCAGCAGTTTCTCTAGCGGAAGCTCCTACGAGCAGTACTTC
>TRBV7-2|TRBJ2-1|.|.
CASSYGLGGEQFF
TGTGCCAGCAGCTACGGACTAGGGGGGGAGCAGTTCTTC
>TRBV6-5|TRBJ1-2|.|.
CASIKQGGSGYGYTF
TGTGCCAGCATTAAACAGGGAGGGTCAGGCTATGGCTACACCTTC
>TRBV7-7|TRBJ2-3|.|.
CASSRDRGGSDTQYF
TGTGCCAGCAGCCGCGACAGGGGAGGGTCAGATACGCAGTATTTT
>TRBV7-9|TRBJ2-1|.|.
CASSTDSYEQFF
TGTGCCAGCAGCACAGACAGTTATGAGCAGTTCTTC
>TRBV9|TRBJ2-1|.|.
CASSVAGAPYNEQFF
TGTGCCAGCAGCGTAGCGGGAGCCCCCTACAATGAGCAGTTCTTC